The sequence of this T cell receptor beta chain was determined in a study of blood T cell repertoires in COVID-19. Sequenced by immunoSEQ multiplex PCR; TCRdb stores in-frame clones only, minus some. Of about 280,000 clones listed, roughly 88% were seen once; the top ten hold about 1%. The study recruited people aged roughly 18 to 89 years across about 25 US areas. Source material: PBMCs or T cells enriched from blood (not recorded which). The receptor's source is a woman aged 25 to 39 who had recovered from COVID-19.

CDR3 coding DNA: TGCGCCAGCAGCCCATCCGCAGCTAGGGCGGGAAACATTCAGTACTTC. Residues: CASSPSAARAGNIQYF. V gene TRBV5-1 combines with J gene TRBJ2-4; weak D call: TRBD2 (5 bases). Trimming took off 4 bases at V and 6 bases at J, with 20 bases between the two ends. The length of the CDR3 is 16 residues. Germline lookup yields CDR1 SGHRS and CDR2 YFSETQ.